This TCR beta chain was sequenced in a study of cytomegalovirus exposure and HLA in healthy donors. Study observations and caveats: In vitro confirmation showed three CMV-associated chains to be CMV antigen specific.

Primers: 60 Vbeta forward and 13 Jbeta reverse. This table comes from immunoSEQ multiplex PCR, and its TCRdb copy is limited to in-frame clones, with some not included. The sample shows over 100,000 clones, over 60% of them seen only once. Germline CDR1 is SNHLY and CDR2 is FYNNEI. CDR3 length: 17 residues. Trimming took 6 bases from V and 5 from J; bases not matched to a gene: 14. On this clone itself: What it binds is not known.

The chain recombines TRBV2 with TRBJ1-5, with 9 bases identical to TRBD1. The sample consisted of PBMCs. This receptor was identified in a young man in good health and CMV-seropositive. CDR3 DNA sequence: TGTGCCAGCAGCGGGGGGGACAGGGTTTTCAATTATCAGCCCCAGCATTTT. It specifies CASSGGDRVFNYQPQHF. Together with reference TRBV2 and TRBJ1-5, the CDR3 gives the full variable domain: EPEVTQTPSHQVTQMGQEVILRCVPISNHLYFYWYRQILGQKVEFLVSFYNNEISEKSEIFDDQFSVERPDGSNFTLKIRSTKLEDSAMYFCASSGGDRVFNYQPQHFGDGTRLSIL.